This T cell receptor beta chain was obtained from a study of blood T cell repertoires in COVID-19. About the research overall: Italy, Spain and the United States were the sources of the convalescent and acute COVID-19 samples. The analysed material was cDNA or gDNA that came from T cells, B-cell-depleted T cells, or PBMCs.

In the original workflow: Reference gene primers were amplified, and this amplification served to estimate nucleated cell counts. TCRdb's table, derived via immunoSEQ multiplex PCR, lists solely in-frame clones and lacks some. That table furnishes V, J and clone size, whereas the DNA furnished D and trimming. The sample consists of approximately 130,000 clones, roughly 79% of them appearing once. The CDR3 extends over 14 amino acids. Per germline, CDR1 MDHEN and CDR2 SYDVKM. The junction had 5 bases not matched to a gene; V was cut back by 6 bases and J by 5 bases. The clonotype comes from a human donor in a cohort sampled during active COVID-19. The rearrangement uses TRBV28 and TRBJ2-2, with 8 bases identical to TRBD2. The sequencing input was peripheral blood. DNA of the CDR3: TGTGCCAGCAGGACGGGGGGGCAAACCGGGGAGCTGTTTTTT. Translation gives CASRTGGQTGELFF.